These 25 T cell receptor beta chains came from one sample sequenced in a study of identical twins. From the 5' RACE reads, TCRdb called clonotypes with MiXCR, one entry per CDR3 protein. The sample holds more than 400,000 distinct CDR3 sequences, roughly 15% seen once. These sequences were also reported in another study, on yellow fever vaccine responses in identical twins.

The sample taken for sequencing was CD4+ T cells sorted from blood. Receptors were obtained from a woman under 30 in good health.

This clonotype was seen only a few times. The V and J genes are TRBV14 and TRBJ2-1; 7 bases agree with TRBD1. Per the germline V gene, CDR1 is SGHDN and CDR2 is FVKESK. The V segment lost 5 bases and the J segment 3 bases; nucleotides outside the gene matches: 7. This CDR3 is built from 15 residues. CDR3 nucleotide sequence: TGTGCCAGCAGCAAGACAGGGCTCGTCTACAATGAGCAGTTCTTC. It is translated as CASSKTGLVYNEQFF.

This chain connects TRBV25-1 to TRBJ2-1; 9 bases match TRBD1. Germline V gene sequence: CDR1 MGHDK, CDR2 SYGVNS. J gave up 3 bases and V 3 bases, and 6 bases lay outside the gene matches. This CDR3 is 16 amino acids long. CDR3 sequence: CASSDHGTGNYNEQFF. CDR3 sequence (DNA): TGTGCCAGCAGTGACCACGGGACAGGGAACTACAATGAGCAGTTCTTC.

The chain joins TRBV7-2 to TRBJ1-2; no definite D call. The CDR3 consists of 12 residues. V was shortened by 5 bases and J by 8 bases, with 12 bases between the two germline ends. The germline gives CDR1 SGHTA, CDR2 FQGNSA. CDR3 protein: CASSLELVGYTF. Written as DNA, the CDR3 is TGTGCCAGCAGCCTAGAGTTAGTGGGCTACACCTTC.

The V gene is TRBV11-2, the J gene TRBJ2-1; maybe TRBD1 (5 bases). V shed 5 bases and J shed 6 bases, with 17 bases lying between them. Per the germline V gene, CDR1 is SGHAT and CDR2 is FQNNGV. This CDR3 contains 15 residues. CDR3 sequence: CASSKDWGLLNEQFF. The CDR3, as DNA: TGTGCCAGCAGCAAAGATTGGGGCCTCCTCAATGAGCAGTTCTTC.

The V gene is TRBV5-1, the J gene TRBJ1-6; TRBD1 is a possible D gene (5 bases). V was clipped by 0 bases and J by 10 bases, with 11 bases between them. The germline V gene has CDR1 SGHRS and CDR2 YFSETQ. The CDR3 spans 14 residues. CDR3 loop: CASSLGDSESPLHF. The DNA for the CDR3 is TGCGCCAGCAGCTTGGGAGACAGTGAGTCACCCCTCCACTTT.

V and J are TRBV4-1 and TRBJ2-3; perhaps D is TRBD1 or TRBD2 (5 bases each). Trimming took 5 bases from V and 5 from J, leaving 11 bases between them. Germline CDR1 is MGHRA and CDR2 is YSYEKL. This CDR3 comprises 13 residues. The CDR3: CASSVRDVDTQYF. The CDR3 bases are TGCGCCAGCAGCGTTCGGGACGTAGATACGCAGTATTTT.

J is TRBJ2-3 and V is TRBV19; 11 bases fit TRBD1. Germline CDR1 reads LNHDA; CDR2 reads SQIVND (reference sequence). V lost 5 bases and J lost 2; bases outside the gene matches: 6. The CDR3 runs to 16 residues. CDR3 in amino acids: CASSPGQGDSTDTQYF. Here the CDR3 DNA reads TGTGCCAGTAGTCCGGGACAGGGGGACTCCACAGATACGCAGTATTTT. The full variable domain, completed using reference TRBV19 and TRBJ2-3, is DGGITQSPKYLFRKEGQNVTLSCEQNLNHDAMYWYRQDPGQGLRLIYYSQIVNDFQKGDIAEGYSVSREKKESFPLTVTSAQKNPTAFYLCASSPGQGDSTDTQYFGPGTRLTVL.

The chain uses TRBV9 and TRBJ2-1; a possible D gene is TRBD1 (5 bases). Germline CDR1 reads SGDLS; CDR2 reads YYNGEE. V was trimmed by 3 bases and J by 7 bases, leaving 26 bases between them. The CDR3 runs to 18 residues. The DNA of the CDR3 is TGTGCCAGCAGCGCCGGCCCAAACCGGACACCCCTGAGGAATGAGCAGTTCTTC. Its protein is CASSAGPNRTPLRNEQFF. The whole variable domain, filled in from reference TRBV9 and TRBJ2-1, reads DSGVTQTPKHLITATGQRVTLRCSPRSGDLSVYWYQQSLDQGLQFLIQYYNGEERAKGNILERFSAQQFPDLHSELNLSSLELGDSALYFCASSAGPNRTPLRNEQFFGPGTRLTVL.

This sequence joins TRBV23-1 and TRBJ2-7, with D uncertain. TRBV23-1 is noted as an ORF with a role that remains uncertain. The CDR3 has 14 residues. V was trimmed by 7 bases and J by 5 bases, leaving 18 bases between them. The CDR3 nucleotides are TGCGCCAGCATCCCAAGAGGATTGGGGAACGAGCAGTACGTC. Its protein is CASIPRGLGNEQYV.

This clonotype was counted ten times or more. The chain recombines TRBV27 with TRBJ2-1; TRBD2 matches 10 bases. The V gene's germline CDR1 is MNHEY and CDR2 SMNVEV (reference sequence). Trimming removed 3 bases from V and 5 bases from J; junction bases left unmatched: 4. The CDR3 consists of 15 residues. The CDR3 region has the DNA TGTGCCAGCAGTTTCCTAGCGGGAGTGGACAATGAGCAGTTCTTC. Its translation is CASSFLAGVDNEQFF.

A few counts support this clonotype. The chain joins TRBV5-1 to TRBJ2-3; D gene uncertain. CDR1 is SGHRS, CDR2 YFSETQ, per germline. This CDR3 comprises 15 residues. The germline V and J ends were trimmed by 5 bases and 0 bases, with 13 bases remaining between them. CDR3 residues: CASRAALSSTDTQYF. CDR3 bases: TGCGCCAGCAGGGCGGCACTTTCTAGCACAGATACGCAGTATTTT.

This chain joins TRBV5-4 and TRBJ2-3, with TRBD1 matching over 9 bases. CDR1 and CDR2 from the germline V gene are SGHNT and YYREEE (reference sequence). This CDR3 has 15 residues. V trimming: 2 bases; J trimming: 6 bases; junction bases outside the gene matches: 7. For the CDR3, the DNA is TGTGCCAGCAGCTTTACAGGGGGCTCGGGGGATACGCAGTATTTT. Amino acid sequence: CASSFTGGSGDTQYF. The whole variable domain, remainder taken from reference TRBV5-4 and TRBJ2-3, is ETGVTQSPTHLIKTRGQQVTLRCSSQSGHNTVSWYQQALGQGPQFIFQYYREEENGRGNFPPRFSGLQFPNYSSELNVNALELDDSALYLCASSFTGGSGDTQYFGPGTRLTVL.

This clonotype was counted many times. The rearrangement uses TRBV24-1 and TRBJ2-6; possibly TRBD1 or TRBD2 for D (5 bases each). V was pared by 3 bases and J by 4 bases, with 12 bases between. CDR1 and CDR2 from the germline V gene are KGHDR and SFDVKD. The CDR3 has 16 amino acids. CDR3 region: CATSDPSGTGANVLTF. The CDR3, as DNA: TGTGCCACCAGTGATCCTTCAGGGACCGGGGCCAACGTCCTGACTTTC.

This sequence joins TRBV3-1 and TRBJ2-1; D tentatively fits TRBD1 or TRBD2 (5 bases each). Germline V gene data show CDR1 as LGHDT and CDR2 as YNNKEL (reference sequence). The CDR3 contains 14 residues. Trimming pared 9 bases from V and 1 base from J, leaving 13 bases between. The chain's CDR3 is CASRDLASYNEQFF. CDR3 DNA: TGTGCCAGTCGGGACCTAGCTTCCTACAATGAGCAGTTCTTC.

This clonotype has only a few counts. The CDR3 loop is CASSFAGTGIAEQYF. CDR3 DNA: TGTGCCAGCAGCTTTGCCGGGACAGGGATAGCCGAGCAGTACTTC. The chain employs TRBV5-6 and TRBJ2-7; 9 positions agree with TRBD1. V trimming: 2 bases; J trimming: 6 bases; junction bases outside the gene matches: 9. From germline, CDR1 is SGHDT and CDR2 YYEEEE. The length of the CDR3 is 15 residues. The variable domain in full, with the rest retrieved from reference TRBV5-6 and TRBJ2-7, is DAGVTQSPTHLIKTRGQQVTLRCSPKSGHDTVSWYQQALGQGPQFIFQYYEEEERQRGNFPDRFSGHQFPNYSSELNVNALLLGDSALYLCASSFAGTGIAEQYFGPGTRLTVT.

The genes are TRBV10-2 and TRBJ1-5; no clear D. V lost 1 base, J lost 5 bases, and 6 bases lay in between. The germline V gene has CDR1 WSHSY and CDR2 SAAADI. CDR3 length: 13 amino acids. The CDR3 region has the DNA TGCGCCAGCAGTGAGTGGTCCGATCAGCCCCAGCATTTT. This encodes CASSEWSDQPQHF.

The chain combines TRBV10-2 with TRBJ2-3; TRBD2 matches at 8 bases. The CDR3 is 15 residues long. Germline V gene data show CDR1 as WSHSY and CDR2 as SAAADI. The V segment lost 5 bases and the J segment 2 bases; nucleotides outside the gene matches: 6. CDR3 loop: CASSPVSGNTDTQYF. For the CDR3, the DNA is TGCGCCAGCAGTCCCGTTAGCGGGAACACAGATACGCAGTATTTT.

This clonotype occurred a few times. V is TRBV4-1 and J is TRBJ2-3, with D tentatively TRBD2 (6 bases). The germline CDR1 and CDR2 sequences are MGHRA and YSYEKL. CDR3 size: 16 residues. V was cut by 1 base and J by 2 bases, with 13 bases left in between. CDR3 nucleotides: TGCGCCAGCAGCCAAGTTGGGCTAGCGCTCACAGATACGCAGTATTTT. Protein product: CASSQVGLALTDTQYF.

The chain joins TRBV10-1 to TRBJ2-7; D gene uncertain. The germline gives CDR1 WNHNN, CDR2 SYGVQD (reference sequence). V shed 6 bases and J shed 3 bases, with 12 bases lying between them. The CDR3 contains 13 residues. For the CDR3, the DNA is TGCGCCAGCAGCTACGACGTGAACTACGAGCAGTACTTC. Translating gives CASSYDVNYEQYF.

This clonotype was seen ten or more times. The chain recombines TRBV12-3 or TRBV12-4 with TRBJ1-2; perhaps TRBD1 as D (6 bases). V was shortened by 5 bases and J by 6 bases, with 13 bases between the two germline ends. This CDR3 contains 13 residues. The CDR3 DNA reads as TGTGCCAGCAGTAGCTGGGACATCCATGGCTACACCTTC. Its translation: CASSSWDIHGYTF.

This clonotype was recorded many times. The CDR3 nucleotides are TGCGCCAGCAGCCAGGCGGGAGGGGGTTCACCCCTCCACTTT. Translating gives CASSQAGGGSPLHF. This sequence joins TRBV5-1 and TRBJ1-6, with a possible D match to TRBD1 (6 bases). The CDR3 is 14 residues long. Germline CDR1 SGHRS, CDR2 YFSETQ. Between the trimmed V and J ends, which lost 4 bases and 9 bases, there was a span of 14 bases.

This chain connects TRBV9 to TRBJ2-1; weak D call: TRBD1 (6 bases). The germline gives CDR1 SGDLS, CDR2 YYNGEE. The CDR3 covers 14 residues. The V end was cut by 6 bases, the J end by 8 bases, with 18 bases between. The CDR3 protein is CASTRNRDTDEQFF. The CDR3 bases are TGTGCCAGCACCCGGAACAGGGATACGGATGAGCAGTTCTTC.

This clonotype has a handful of counts. The rearrangement joins TRBV10-3 to TRBJ2-7; 12 bases agree with TRBD1. Germline CDR1 reads ENHRY; CDR2 reads SYGVKD. The trim removed 7 bases at V and 5 bases at J, leaving 6 bases unmatched. This CDR3 has 14 amino acids. The CDR3 loop is CAIKPGTGGHEQYF. The CDR3 DNA reads TGTGCCATCAAACCCGGGACAGGGGGCCACGAGCAGTACTTC.

The chain uses TRBV28 and TRBJ2-1; 12 nucleotides align to TRBD2. After removal of 2 bases from V and 8 bases from J, the junction contained 7 bases not matched to a gene. The CDR3 is made up of 16 amino acids. Germline lookup yields CDR1 MDHEN and CDR2 SYDVKM. CDR3 nucleotides: TGTGCCAGCAGTTTACCCCTAGCGGGAGGGCCCTATGAGCAGTTCTTC. It codes for CASSLPLAGGPYEQFF.

This clonotype was counted at least ten times. The gene calls are TRBV12-3 or TRBV12-4 and TRBJ1-5; TRBD1 is a possible D gene (5 bases). V lost 7 bases and J lost 4, with 11 bases in between. This CDR3 region has 13 residues. CDR3 coding DNA: TGTGCCAGCACACTCGGGGGAAATCAGCCCCAGCATTTT. Translated: CASTLGGNQPQHF.